One sample yielded the 32 T cell receptor beta chains listed below, sequenced in a study of control samples from healthy donors and cancer patients. TCRdb keeps only in-frame clones here, not all; method: immunoSEQ multiplex PCR. The data show about 76,000 clones, roughly 90% seen once. The material sequenced was PBMCs. The receptor source for this set is a woman aged 50 to 60 with colorectal cancer.

This chain links TRBV10-2 with TRBJ1-1; D remains unclear. The V gene's germline CDR1 is WSHSY and CDR2 SAAADI. V lost 4 bases and J lost 1, with 7 bases in between. CDR3 length equals 13 residues. The CDR3, as DNA: TGCGCCAGCAGTGGTGCCCGGAACACTGAAGCTTTCTTT. Translating it yields CASSGARNTEAFF.

The CDR3 protein is CATSLERKNIQYF. DNA for the CDR3: TGTGCCACCAGCCTGGAACGCAAAAACATTCAGTACTTC. J is TRBJ2-4 and V is TRBV15; D is ambiguous. Trimming took off 5 bases at V and 3 bases at J, with 8 bases between the two ends. The CDR3 extends over 13 amino acids. Germline CDR1 and CDR2: LNHNV and YYDKDF (reference sequence).

The chain uses TRBV5-1 and TRBJ2-5; 7 bases agree with TRBD1. This CDR3 has 13 amino acids. After removal of 2 bases from V and 3 bases from J, the junction contained 1 base not matched to a gene. Germline CDR1 is SGHRS and CDR2 is YFSETQ. CDR3 nucleotides: TGCGCCAGCAGCTTTGGACAGGAAGAGACCCAGTACTTC. The encoded protein is CASSFGQEETQYF.

The V call is TRBV24-1, the J call TRBJ1-5, with 8 positions matching TRBD1. The germline V gene has CDR1 KGHDR and CDR2 SFDVKD. CDR3 size: 15 residues. V lost 4 bases, J lost 5 bases, and 6 bases stayed unmatched. CDR3 sequence reads: CATSDNGQGDQPQHF. The CDR3 DNA reads as TGTGCCACCAGTGACAACGGACAGGGAGATCAGCCCCAGCATTTT.

The chain employs TRBV6-6 and TRBJ1-4; D might be TRBD1 (6 bases). The V gene's germline CDR1 is MNHNY and CDR2 SVGAGI (reference sequence). The CDR3 is made up of 14 amino acids. V was shortened by 6 bases and J by 5 bases, with 13 bases between the two germline ends. Written as DNA, the CDR3 is TGTGCCAGCAGCCCCAGGGGTGGAAATGAAAAACTGTTTTTT. This gives the protein CASSPRGGNEKLFF.

The genes are TRBV10-3 and TRBJ2-3; weak D call: TRBD2 (6 bases). This CDR3 comprises 14 residues. Trimming removed 8 bases from V and 1 base from J, with 13 bases in between. Germline CDR1 reads ENHRY; CDR2 reads SYGVKD. The CDR3 DNA reads TGTGCCATCGGGGCTAGCGTCGGCACAGATACGCAGTATTTT. Its protein is CAIGASVGTDTQYF.

This clone was picked up a small number of times. CDR3 coding DNA: TGTGCCAGCAGAGATACAGGGCTCTACAATGAGCAGTTCTTC. Its translation: CASRDTGLYNEQFF. This chain connects TRBV27 to TRBJ2-1; a possible D gene is TRBD1 (6 bases). The germline V gene encodes CDR1 MNHEY and CDR2 SMNVEV (reference sequence). CDR3 length: 14 residues. The germline V and J ends were trimmed by 6 bases and 3 bases, with 12 bases remaining between them.

The J gene is TRBJ1-2, the V gene TRBV6-2 or TRBV6-3, with 9 bases that match TRBD1. After removal of 2 bases from V and 2 bases from J, the junction contained 15 bases not matched to a gene. Germline CDR1 is MNHEY and CDR2 is SVGEGT. The CDR3 runs to 19 residues. This chain's CDR3 is CASSYPRTPQGARNYGYTF. CDR3 in DNA: TGTGCCAGCAGTTACCCCAGAACCCCACAGGGGGCGAGGAACTATGGCTACACCTTC.

The CDR3 coding sequence is TGTGCCAGCACCCCGCCAGGGGTGAATAACGAAAAACTGTTTTTT. Translation gives CASTPPGVNNEKLFF. The rearrangement joins TRBV2 to TRBJ1-4; maybe TRBD1 (6 bases). The germline CDR1 and CDR2 sequences are SNHLY and FYNNEI. Trimming left V 7 bases short and J 8 bases short, with 20 bases between. The CDR3 covers 15 residues.

The chain joins TRBV7-2 to TRBJ2-1; TRBD1 aligns across 10 bases. V was pared by 5 bases and J by 8 bases, with 9 bases of the junction left unmatched. The CDR3 consists of 15 residues. Germline CDR1 reads SGHTA; CDR2 reads FQGNSA. The CDR3 sequence: CASSLTGTGVHEQFF. The CDR3 coding sequence is TGTGCCAGCAGCCTTACCGGGACAGGGGTCCATGAGCAGTTCTTC.

The chain uses TRBV6-5 and TRBJ1-3; no definite D call. The ends were cut back, 6 bases at V and 3 bases at J, with 9 bases in the middle. The CDR3 has 13 residues. Per the germline V gene, CDR1 is MNHEY and CDR2 is SVGAGI. The CDR3 is CASSTRSGNTIYF. The DNA for the CDR3 is TGTGCCAGCAGCACCCGTAGTGGAAACACCATATATTTT.

This clone was observed once. The J gene is TRBJ1-5, the V gene TRBV7-9, with no clear D. CDR1 is SEHNR and CDR2 is FQNEAQ in the germline V gene (reference sequence). Trimming shortened V by 1 base and J by 3 bases, and 10 bases separated the two germline ends. CDR3 length equals 15 residues. As DNA, the CDR3 is TGTGCCAGCAGCTTAGGGGATCGAAACAATCAGCCCCAGCATTTT. Encoded protein: CASSLGDRNNQPQHF.

This clone has a single count. This rearrangement joins TRBV3-1 (or the pseudogene TRBV3-2) to TRBJ1-2; D gene unclear. The V end lost 4 bases, the J end lost 6 bases, and 12 bases lay between the germline ends. This CDR3 contains 13 residues. Germline values: CDR1 LGHDT, CDR2 YNNKEL (reference sequence). The CDR3 protein is CASSPGEYDGYTF. Here the CDR3 DNA reads TGTGCCAGCAGCCCTGGGGAATACGATGGCTACACCTTC.

J is TRBJ2-6 and V is TRBV3-1 (or the pseudogene TRBV3-2), with 9 bases matching TRBD2. The V gene's germline CDR1 is LGHDT and CDR2 YNNKEL (reference sequence). V shed 4 bases, J shed 2 bases, and the junction held 9 bases outside the gene matches. There are 18 residues in the CDR3. The CDR3 spells CASSLSSGGLAGANVLTF. The CDR3 coding sequence is TGTGCCAGCAGCCTATCAAGCGGGGGGCTGGCTGGGGCCAACGTCCTGACTTTC.

This clone was seen only a few times. The V and J genes are TRBV24-1 and TRBJ1-1; D uncertain. The germline gives CDR1 KGHDR, CDR2 SFDVKD. V lost 7 bases, J lost 3 bases, and 11 bases lay in between. The CDR3 totals 13 residues. The CDR3 here is CATRSVLDTEAFF. In DNA form, the CDR3 reads TGTGCCACCAGGTCGGTCCTGGACACTGAAGCTTTCTTT.

The V and J genes are TRBV19 and TRBJ1-1; no definite D call. The CDR3 has 16 amino acids. Germline assignment: CDR1 LNHDA and CDR2 SQIVND (reference sequence). The ends were cut back, 1 base at V and 0 bases at J, with 12 bases in the middle. The DNA of the CDR3 is TGTGCCAGTAGTATAGCAGGAGGACTATTGAACACTGAAGCTTTCTTT. Its translation is CASSIAGGLLNTEAFF.

The gene calls are TRBV5-6 and TRBJ1-5, with TRBD1 as a possible D gene (6 bases). V was trimmed by 2 bases and J by 8 bases, leaving 11 bases between them. In germline, CDR1 is SGHDT, CDR2 YYEEEE. The CDR3 has 13 amino acids. The CDR3 DNA sequence: TGTGCCAGCAGCTTAATGGGACAAGAGCCCCAGCATTTT. This sequence encodes CASSLMGQEPQHF.

The chain recombines TRBV6-4 with TRBJ2-7; D is unresolved. Per the germline V gene, CDR1 is MRHNA and CDR2 is SNTAGT. V was shortened by 7 bases and J by 6 bases, with 13 bases between the two germline ends. The CDR3 length is 12 residues. DNA for the CDR3: TGTGCCAGCATCAGGATAGTAGCCGAGCAGTACGTC. This encodes CASIRIVAEQYV.

This clone was seen only a few times. V gene TRBV18 combines with J gene TRBJ2-7; possibly TRBD1 for D (5 bases). CDR3 length: 15 residues. V was cut by 4 bases and J by 2 bases, with 15 bases left in between. CDR1 KGHSH and CDR2 LQKENI come from the germline V gene. This CDR3 reads CASSLVSSGPYEQYV. The CDR3 DNA sequence: TGTGCCAGCTCACTCGTGAGCTCAGGGCCCTACGAGCAGTACGTC.

The V call is TRBV10-3, the J call TRBJ1-5; D is possibly TRBD1 (5 bases). Germline loops: CDR1 ENHRY, CDR2 SYGVKD. V was trimmed by 5 bases and J by 6 bases, leaving 11 bases between them. The CDR3 is 13 amino acids. The chain's CDR3 is CAISTGSGQPQHF. CDR3 bases: TGTGCCATCAGTACAGGTTCCGGTCAGCCCCAGCATTTT.

The chain is built from TRBV30 and TRBJ1-4; possible D gene TRBD1, 6 bases. V was clipped by 5 bases and J by 8 bases, with 18 bases between them. Germline values: CDR1 GTSNPN, CDR2 SVGIG (reference sequence). The CDR3 runs 14 residues. CDR3 sequence reads: CAWSGGRSSEKLFF. The CDR3 DNA reads TGTGCCTGGTCGGGGGGGCGGAGTTCGGAAAAACTGTTTTTT. The entire variable domain, with the rest obtained from reference TRBV30 and TRBJ1-4, is as follows: SQTIHQWPATLVQPVGSPLSLECTVEGTSNPNLYWYRQAAGRGLQLLFYSVGIGQISSEVPQNLSASRPQDRQFILSSKKLLLSDSGFYLCAWSGGRSSEKLFFGSGTQLSVL.

The chain uses TRBV5-1 and TRBJ2-5, with 9 bases matching TRBD2. The V and J ends lost 4 bases and 2 bases, in that order; junction bases with no gene match: 9. This CDR3 comprises 16 residues. CDR1 is SGHRS, CDR2 YFSETQ, per germline. CDR3 sequence reads: CASSAGGGAGQETQYF. CDR3 DNA sequence: TGCGCCAGCAGCGCCGGCGGGGGGGCGGGACAAGAGACCCAGTACTTC.

The chain links TRBV15 to TRBJ2-4; either TRBD1 or TRBD2 may fit D (6 bases each). The V gene's germline CDR1 is LNHNV and CDR2 YYDKDF (reference sequence). The CDR3 sequence is 13 residues long. Trimming removed 4 bases from V and 7 bases from J, with 11 bases in between. CDR3 sequence (DNA): TGTGCCACCAGCACCGGGGGCGGGAACATTCAGTACTTC. It is translated as CATSTGGGNIQYF.

The rearrangement links TRBV27 to TRBJ2-3; D uncertain. V was shortened by 6 bases and J by 7 bases, with 26 bases between the two germline ends. Per the germline V gene, CDR1 is MNHEY and CDR2 is SMNVEV (reference sequence). The CDR3 runs 17 residues. The CDR3 DNA follows: TGTGCCAGCAGACTGGCCCTTGGAGCCACCTCCTTCAATACGCAGTATTTT. Protein product: CASRLALGATSFNTQYF.

This chain uses TRBV24-1 with TRBJ1-1; D not certain. The V end lost 9 bases, the J end lost 11 bases, and 9 bases lay between the germline ends. Per germline, CDR1 KGHDR and CDR2 SFDVKD. This CDR3 spans 9 amino acids. In DNA form, the CDR3 reads TGTGCCACCCCCCTAATGGCTTTCTTT. As protein: CATPLMAFF.

The chain combines TRBV9 with TRBJ2-3; D ambiguous. There are 14 residues in the CDR3. V dropped 4 bases and J dropped 2 bases, with 11 bases sitting between them. Germline assignment: CDR1 SGDLS and CDR2 YYNGEE. The CDR3 DNA is TGTGCCAGCAGCTCCAGGAGAACCACAGATACGCAGTATTTT. It translates to CASSSRRTTDTQYF.

The table lists this clone with a few counts. V and J are TRBV6-2 or TRBV6-3 and TRBJ2-3, with 7 bases fitting TRBD2. The CDR3 is 15 amino acids. Trimming cost V 2 bases and J 0 bases; bases outside gene matches: 2. Germline CDR1 and CDR2: MNHEY and SVGEGT. The DNA for the CDR3 is TGTGCCAGCAGTTACAGGGGACTAAGCACAGATACGCAGTATTTT. Encoded protein: CASSYRGLSTDTQYF.

The genes are TRBV6-1 and TRBJ2-5; D not certain. V dropped 0 bases and J dropped 7 bases, with 9 bases sitting between them. The germline gives CDR1 MNHNS, CDR2 SASEGT. There are 13 residues in the CDR3. The CDR3 reads CASSEAASWTQYF. CDR3 coding DNA: TGTGCCAGCAGTGAAGCGGCCAGCTGGACCCAGTACTTC.

The chain recombines TRBV14 with TRBJ2-5, with D unclear. This CDR3 region has 15 residues. From germline, CDR1 is SGHDN and CDR2 FVKESK. Trimming stripped 0 bases from V and 5 bases from J, with 13 bases between. Written as DNA, the CDR3 is TGTGCCAGCAGCCAAGATCGGCCCCCTCACGAGACCCAGTACTTC. It codes for CASSQDRPPHETQYF. Filled out from reference TRBV14 and TRBJ2-5, the complete variable domain reads EAGVTQFPSHSVIEKGQTVTLRCDPISGHDNLYWYRRVMGKEIKFLLHFVKESKQDESGMPNNRFLAERTGGTYSTLKVQPAELEDSGVYFCASSQDRPPHETQYFGPGTRLLVL.

V and J are TRBV6-5 and TRBJ2-5, with D perhaps assigned TRBD1 or TRBD2 (5 bases each). Germline V CDR1 and CDR2: MNHEY, SVGAGI. CDR3 size: 15 residues. Between the trimmed V and J ends, which lost 4 bases and 2 bases, there was a span of 14 bases. The CDR3, as DNA: TGTGCCAGCAGTTCGATCGGGACCCTACAAGAGACCCAGTACTTC. Translation: CASSSIGTLQETQYF.

This sequence joins TRBV20-1 and TRBJ2-5; unclear D gene. Trimming took off 3 bases at V and 2 bases at J, with 10 bases between the two ends. CDR1 is DFQATT and CDR2 is SNEGSKA in the germline V gene (reference sequence). The CDR3 has 13 amino acids. The DNA of the CDR3 is TGCAGTGCTAGTGCGACACAACAAGAGACCCAGTACTTC. The encoded protein is CSASATQQETQYF.

The rearrangement uses TRBV5-6 and TRBJ1-6; D gene uncertain. The CDR3 loop spans 11 amino acids. The germline V gene encodes CDR1 SGHDT and CDR2 YYEEEE. The V and J ends lost 3 bases and 7 bases respectively, with 2 bases between them. CDR3 protein: CASSSNSPLHF. As DNA, the CDR3 is TGTGCCAGCAGCTCGAATTCACCCCTCCACTTT.